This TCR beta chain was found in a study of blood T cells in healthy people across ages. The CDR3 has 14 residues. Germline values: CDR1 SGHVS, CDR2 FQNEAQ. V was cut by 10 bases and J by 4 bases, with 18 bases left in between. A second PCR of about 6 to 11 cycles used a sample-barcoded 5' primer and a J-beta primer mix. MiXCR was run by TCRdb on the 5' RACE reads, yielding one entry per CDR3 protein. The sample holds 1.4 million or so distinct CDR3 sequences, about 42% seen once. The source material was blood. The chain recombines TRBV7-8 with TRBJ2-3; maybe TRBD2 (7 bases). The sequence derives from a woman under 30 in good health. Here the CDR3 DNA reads TGTGCCATTAGGCCAGGGAGGGGGGCAGATACGCAGTATTTT. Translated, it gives CAIRPGRGADTQYF.